The source of this T cell receptor beta chain is a study of cytomegalovirus exposure and HLA in healthy donors. Germline V CDR1 and CDR2: MNHEY, SVGAGI. The CDR3 runs 16 residues. V shed 0 bases and J 7 bases; nucleotides not matched to a gene: 6. In regard to this clone: Its antigen is unknown.

These donors, healthy bone marrow donors, were studied. PCR used 60 Vbeta primers and 13 Jbeta primers. Measured with immunoSEQ multiplex PCR; TCRdb has only the in-frame clones, and not every one. The sample table includes 150,000 or so clones. Study-wide points: Highest at DRB1 and lowest at HLA-C, TCR association rates differed among HLA loci in a later analysis. According to a later analysis, most TCR beta chains associated with CMV appeared HLA-restricted.

The TCR sequence derives from a man aged 18 to 29 in good health and CMV-seronegative. V and J are TRBV6-5 and TRBJ2-1; TRBD2 matches 10 bases. Input material: PBMCs. CDR3 protein: CASSYSLAGVGNEQFF. The CDR3 DNA sequence: TGTGCCAGCAGTTACTCGCTAGCGGGGGTGGGGAATGAGCAGTTCTTC.